This TCR beta chain was sequenced in a study of blood T cell repertoires in COVID-19. For the study at large: Sources were T cells, B-cell-depleted T cells, or PBMCs; the material itself was cDNA or gDNA.

Only in-frame clones appear in the TCRdb table, and some are missing; sequencing was by immunoSEQ multiplex PCR. The repertoire holds about 50,000 clones, with roughly nine tenths as singletons. Deletions cut 6 bases from V and 0 bases from J, with 15 bases between. CDR1 and CDR2 (germline): SNHLY, FYNNEI. The CDR3 runs to 15 residues. This clone was counted a few times. This chain links TRBV2 with TRBJ2-7; tentatively, D is TRBD1 (6 bases). Sequencing used peripheral blood. This TCR came from a human donor in a cohort sampled during active COVID-19. CDR3 loop: CASRRTGTFSYEQYF. In DNA, the CDR3 is TGTGCCAGCAGGAGAACAGGGACCTTCTCCTACGAGCAGTACTTC.